These 18 T cell receptor beta chains came from one sample sequenced in a study of blood T cell repertoires in COVID-19. The protocol was immunoSEQ multiplex PCR, while the TCRdb copy is restricted to in-frame clones and leaves out a portion. The sample records some 380,000 clones, about 90% being singletons. Sequencing used peripheral blood. The source of these receptors is a man between 18 and 35 years old with active or convalescent COVID-19.

The V and J genes are TRBV18 and TRBJ1-6; 7 bases map to TRBD1. The V gene's germline CDR1 is KGHSH and CDR2 LQKENI. J gave up 7 bases and V 0 bases, and 6 bases lay outside the gene matches. The CDR3 runs 16 residues. The CDR3 nucleotides are TGTGCCAGCTCACCACCCGGGACAGCCACCAATTCACCCCTCCACTTT. As protein: CASSPPGTATNSPLHF. The whole variable domain, remainder taken from reference TRBV18 and TRBJ1-6, is NAGVMQNPRHLVRRRGQEARLRCSPMKGHSHVYWYRQLPEEGLKFMVYLQKENIIDESGMPKERFSAEFPKEGPSILRIQQVVRGDSAAYFCASSPPGTATNSPLHFGNGTRLTVT.

This clone was detected only once. This chain connects TRBV9 to TRBJ1-5, with D possibly matching TRBD1 (5 bases). This CDR3 has 15 residues. Trimming cost V 0 bases and J 7 bases, with 14 bases left between them. Germline CDR1 is SGDLS and CDR2 is YYNGEE. CDR3 bases: TGTGCCAGCAGCGTAGGGCAGGGCCTTGACCAGCCCCAGCATTTT. Encoded protein: CASSVGQGLDQPQHF.

This sequence joins TRBV30 and TRBJ2-5; D not resolved. V gave up 4 bases and J gave up 1 base, with 13 bases separating them. The CDR3 spans 14 residues. CDR1 and CDR2 (germline): GTSNPN, SVGIG (reference sequence). The CDR3: CAWTALTSQETQYF. Written as DNA, the CDR3 is TGTGCCTGGACTGCGCTGACAAGCCAAGAGACCCAGTACTTC.

J is TRBJ2-3 and V is TRBV4-3; 11 positions agree with TRBD2. This CDR3 is 18 amino acids long. Germline-derived CDR1 and CDR2 are LGHNA and YSLEER. V dropped 1 base and J dropped 0; count of bases not matched to a gene: 6. CDR3 loop: CASSQGSGGASSTDTQYF. The CDR3 region has the DNA TGCGCCAGCAGCCAAGGTAGCGGGGGGGCGTCTAGCACAGATACGCAGTATTTT.

The J gene is TRBJ1-3, the V gene TRBV4-3; 7 nucleotides agree with TRBD1. Germline loops: CDR1 LGHNA, CDR2 YSLEER. J was trimmed by 6 bases and V by 1 base; bases with no gene match: 12. The length of the CDR3 is 17 residues. CDR3 residues: CASSQVAGGMLENTIYF. CDR3 DNA sequence: TGCGCCAGCAGCCAAGTGGCAGGGGGGATGTTGGAAAACACCATATATTTT.

The chain is built from TRBV7-8 and TRBJ2-7, with D possibly matching TRBD2 (6 bases). Germline CDR1 is SGHVS and CDR2 is FQNEAQ. The length of the CDR3 is 14 residues. The V gene lost 4 bases and the J gene lost 2 bases, with 12 bases spanning the gap. The CDR3, as DNA: TGTGCCAGCAGCTCGTTTGCGGGGACCTACGAGCAGTACTTC. Protein sequence: CASSSFAGTYEQYF.

This clone came up once. The chain links TRBV6-2 or TRBV6-3 to TRBJ1-4, with D perhaps TRBD1 (5 bases). The CDR3 spans 14 residues. Germline assignment: CDR1 MNHEY and CDR2 SVGEGT. V was trimmed by 4 bases and J by 2 bases, leaving 8 bases between them. The CDR3 sequence is CASSFGTTNEKLFF. The CDR3 DNA follows: TGTGCCAGCAGTTTTGGGACTACTAATGAAAAACTGTTTTTT.

The V and J genes are TRBV4-1 and TRBJ1-4; D uncertain. V lost 6 bases and J 0 bases, leaving 11 bases between the germline ends. CDR1 MGHRA and CDR2 YSYEKL come from the germline V gene. CDR3 size: 15 residues. CDR3 nucleotides: TGCGCCAGCAGTCAGATTGAGGCAACTAATGAAAAACTGTTTTTT. Translating gives CASSQIEATNEKLFF.

This clone has just a few counts. The V and J genes are TRBV5-1 and TRBJ1-1; TRBD1 might be the D (6 bases). The V gene lost 4 bases and the J gene lost 5 bases, with 18 bases spanning the gap. CDR1 SGHRS and CDR2 YFSETQ come from the germline V gene. The CDR3 consists of 15 residues. In DNA, the CDR3 is TGCGCCAGCAGCCCGTTACAGGGTGTAGTTACTGAAGCTTTCTTT. Amino acid sequence: CASSPLQGVVTEAFF.

The CDR3 DNA follows: TGTGCCATTTCGGACAGCCAGGATCAGCCCCAGCATTTT. Translating it yields CAISDSQDQPQHF. The chain has TRBV10-3 and TRBJ1-5; D is perhaps TRBD1 (6 bases). Trimming took 9 bases from V and 5 from J, leaving 14 bases between them. The CDR3 is 13 amino acids. Germline lookup yields CDR1 ENHRY and CDR2 SYGVKD.

This chain joins TRBV4-3 and TRBJ1-6, with 7 bases fitting TRBD1. Germline values: CDR1 LGHNA, CDR2 YSLEER. This CDR3 has 15 residues. Germline trimming cut 3 bases from V and 6 bases from J; bases unmatched to any gene: 5. The CDR3 nucleotides read TGCGCCAGCAGCCAGCCGGGACAGCCTAATTCACCCCTCCACTTT. As protein: CASSQPGQPNSPLHF.

The chain recombines TRBV28 with TRBJ2-4, with 9 bases that match TRBD1. This CDR3 is built from 15 residues. V lost 3 bases to trimming and J lost 2 bases; unmatched junction nucleotides: 2. The germline V gene encodes CDR1 MDHEN and CDR2 SYDVKM. The CDR3 DNA follows: TGTGCCAGCAGTTTCGGGACAGGGACCAAAAACATTCAGTACTTC. Its protein product is CASSFGTGTKNIQYF.

This clone appeared a few times. The DNA for the CDR3 is TGTGCCAGTAGTATTTGGCTGAACACTGAAGCTTTCTTT. It specifies CASSIWLNTEAFF. This chain uses TRBV19 with TRBJ1-1; D ambiguous. Trimming took 3 bases from V and 0 from J, leaving 5 bases between them. The CDR3 runs to 13 residues. CDR1 and CDR2 (germline): LNHDA, SQIVND (reference sequence).

This clone has more than one count but fewer than ten. The CDR3 DNA follows: TGTGCCGCCGGCATGGGACAGCCTCCTGAGCAGTTCTTC. Its protein product is CAAGMGQPPEQFF. This rearrangement joins TRBV10-3 to TRBJ2-1, with TRBD1 matching 7 bases. Trimming cost V 11 bases and J 9 bases; bases outside gene matches: 13. Germline V gives CDR1 ENHRY, CDR2 SYGVKD. This CDR3 region has 13 residues.

The V and J genes are TRBV7-8 and TRBJ1-4; no clear D gene. Looked up from germline, CDR1 is SGHVS and CDR2 is FQNEAQ. The CDR3 covers 11 residues. V lost 5 bases and J 8 bases, leaving 6 bases between the germline ends. CDR3 in DNA: TGTGCCAGCAGCCCCGGGGAAAAACTGTTTTTT. This codes for CASSPGEKLFF. Filled out from reference TRBV7-8 and TRBJ1-4, the complete variable domain reads GAGVSQSPRYKVAKRGQDVALRCDPISGHVSLFWYQQALGQGPEFLTYFQNEAQLDKSGLPSDRFFAERPEGSVSTLKIQRTQQEDSAVYLCASSPGEKLFFGSGTQLSVL.

The CDR3 region is CASSQREGCLGSGNTIYF. CDR3 sequence (DNA): TGCGCCAGCAGTCAACGGGAAGGGTGCCTCGGCTCTGGAAACACCATATATTTT. The V and J genes are TRBV23-1 and TRBJ1-3; D gene ambiguous. TRBV23-1 is flagged as an ORF with uncertain function. V lost 2 bases to trimming and J lost 0 bases, with 17 bases between them. This CDR3 has 18 residues.

Only a few counts were recorded for this clone. The chain has TRBV28 and TRBJ1-2; no definite D call. From germline, CDR1 is MDHEN and CDR2 SYDVKM. The CDR3 is 13 residues long. V gave up 5 bases and J gave up 8 bases, with 15 bases separating them. Here the CDR3 reads CASSLTAGNGYTF. CDR3 DNA sequence: TGTGCCAGCAGTCTAACCGCCGGGAACGGCTACACCTTC.

This rearrangement joins TRBV5-6 to TRBJ1-3, with D maybe TRBD1 (5 bases). V was clipped by 0 bases and J by 4 bases, with 14 bases between them. This CDR3 region has 16 residues. Germline values: CDR1 SGHDT, CDR2 YYEEEE. CDR3 nucleotides: TGTGCCAGCAGCTTGGAAATTAAGGGGCCCGGAAACACCATATATTTT. The encoded protein is CASSLEIKGPGNTIYF.